The 10 T cell receptor beta chains given below trace back to one sample, sequenced in a study of blood T cells in healthy people across ages. Next came a second PCR, run for about 7 to 12 cycles, which used a sample-barcoded 5' primer along with a J-beta primer mix. TCRdb independently ran MiXCR on the 5' RACE reads; one entry per CDR3 protein. The sample has about 780,000 distinct CDR3 sequences; around 62% are singletons. Sequenced sample: blood. The receptors originated from a man aged 25 to 40 in good health.

This clonotype has only a few counts. The chain recombines TRBV19 with TRBJ2-7, with a tentative D call TRBD2 (6 bases). Trimming shortened V by 5 bases and J by 2 bases, and 13 bases separated the two germline ends. Germline CDR1 LNHDA, CDR2 SQIVND (reference sequence). The CDR3 spans 14 residues. The CDR3 reads CASSPGGGAYEQYF. In DNA, the CDR3 is TGTGCCAGTAGTCCAGGCGGAGGGGCCTACGAGCAGTACTTC.

The gene calls are TRBV7-2 and TRBJ2-6, with TRBD1 identical over 7 bases. The germline CDR1 and CDR2 sequences are SGHTA and FQGNSA. J gave up 8 bases and V 2 bases, and 3 bases lay outside the gene matches. The CDR3 spans 14 residues. The CDR3 protein is CASSLSDRSNVLTF. The CDR3 DNA reads as TGTGCCAGCAGCTTATCGGACAGGTCCAACGTCCTGACTTTC.

The V and J genes are TRBV4-2 and TRBJ2-1; 10 bases fit TRBD2. The CDR3 consists of 17 residues. Per germline, CDR1 LGHNA and CDR2 YNFKEQ. Trimming at V came to 0 bases and at J to 6 bases, leaving 8 bases not matched to a gene. The CDR3 nucleotides are TGTGCCAGCAGCCAAGATGAGCGGGGGGGCTTAGGCAATGAGCAGTTCTTC. Protein product: CASSQDERGGLGNEQFF.

The V call is TRBV25-1, the J call TRBJ1-1, with D tentatively TRBD1 (6 bases). Looked up from germline, CDR1 is MGHDK and CDR2 is SYGVNS. Trimming left V 6 bases short and J 5 bases short, with 13 bases between. The CDR3 covers 13 residues. The CDR3 is CASSATGYTEAFF. The DNA of the CDR3 is TGTGCCAGCAGCGCAACAGGGTATACTGAAGCTTTCTTT.

The chain couples TRBV25-1 to TRBJ1-5; maybe TRBD1 (5 bases). Trimming left V 4 bases short and J 4 bases short, with 20 bases between. Per the germline V gene, CDR1 is MGHDK and CDR2 is SYGVNS. The CDR3 runs to 17 residues. The DNA for the CDR3 is TGTGCCAGCAGTGGATTCCCAGGGTCGCTGTGGAATCAGCCCCAGCATTTT. It yields the protein CASSGFPGSLWNQPQHF.

This clonotype was detected a few times. The chain has TRBV20-1 and TRBJ1-2; D is ambiguous. The CDR3 runs 14 residues. Trimming took off 0 bases at V and 2 bases at J, with 10 bases between the two ends. CDR1 and CDR2 (germline): DFQATT, SNEGSKA (reference sequence). The CDR3 is CSARDLQLNYGYTF. For the CDR3, the DNA is TGCAGTGCTAGAGATCTCCAGCTAAACTATGGCTACACCTTC.

This clonotype was seen once. V usage is TRBV7-8 and J usage is TRBJ2-5; D is perhaps TRBD2 (6 bases). CDR1 and CDR2 from the germline V gene are SGHVS and FQNEAQ. The CDR3 spans 14 residues. The V gene lost 5 bases and the J gene lost 5 bases, with 15 bases spanning the gap. Written as DNA, the CDR3 is TGTGCCAGCAGCCCTGGACGGGGGACGGAGACCCAGTACTTC. Its protein product is CASSPGRGTETQYF.

This clonotype was picked up a small number of times. The chain employs TRBV12-3 or TRBV12-4 and TRBJ1-1; 9 positions agree with TRBD1. V was pared by 2 bases and J by 5 bases, with 6 bases of the junction left unmatched. This CDR3 spans 15 amino acids. The CDR3 coding sequence is TGTGCCAGCAGTTTATGGGGACAGGGTGGTACTGAAGCTTTCTTT. Its protein product is CASSLWGQGGTEAFF.

This chain uses TRBV4-3 with TRBJ2-1; 7 bases match TRBD2. The CDR3 extends over 16 amino acids. Germline values: CDR1 LGHNA, CDR2 YSLEER. J was trimmed by 5 bases and V by 3 bases; bases with no gene match: 10. The CDR3 nucleotides are TGCGCCAGCAGCCACCGACTAGCTTCCATGGACAATGAGCAGTTCTTC. It specifies CASSHRLASMDNEQFF.

V and J are TRBV4-1 and TRBJ2-1; D uncertain. Deletions cut 3 bases from V and 9 bases from J, with 9 bases between. CDR1 and CDR2 (germline): MGHRA, YSYEKL. This CDR3 is built from 12 residues. The DNA for the CDR3 is TGCGCCAGCAGCCAGGAATGGGGTGAGCAGTTCTTC. It encodes CASSQEWGEQFF.